These 23 T cell receptor beta chains came from one sample sequenced in a study of OX40 agonist ivuxolimab in advanced cancers. Generated by immunoSEQ multiplex PCR, the TCRdb table keeps only in-frame clones and is missing some. The sample includes some 30,000 clones, 60% to 75% of them seen just once. Here the sequenced sample was CD4+ or CD8+ T cells sorted from blood, taken in a trial of the OX40 agonist ivuxolimab. The receptors come from an adult with an advanced solid tumor such as melanoma, head and neck, liver or kidney cancer.

This clone was seen only a few times. Other DNA sequences in the sample encode the same CDR3. V and J are TRBV19 and TRBJ1-2; D is undetermined. The germline V and J ends were trimmed by 3 bases and 4 bases, with 6 bases remaining between them. This CDR3 has 12 residues. CDR1 LNHDA and CDR2 SQIVND come from the germline V gene (reference sequence). CDR3 amino acids: CASSIEFYGYTF. The CDR3 DNA follows: TGTGCCAGTAGTATTGAGTTCTATGGCTACACCTTC.

This clone appeared a single time. The chain combines TRBV27 with TRBJ2-2, with D unclear. The germline gives CDR1 MNHEY, CDR2 SMNVEV (reference sequence). The V gene lost 3 bases and the J gene lost 1 base, with 0 bases spanning the gap. The CDR3 runs to 12 residues. Here the CDR3 DNA reads TGTGCCAGCAGTTTGAACACCGGGGAGCTGTTTTTT. It yields the protein CASSLNTGELFF.

This clone was seen only a few times. This chain links TRBV5-1 with TRBJ1-6; the D gene is possibly TRBD1 (6 bases). The CDR3 has 14 amino acids. The V and J ends lost 6 bases and 7 bases respectively, with 14 bases between them. Germline V gene sequence: CDR1 SGHRS, CDR2 YFSETQ. In DNA, the CDR3 is TGCGCCAGCAAGGGGGGCGAGATGAATTCACCCCTCCACTTT. It specifies CASKGGEMNSPLHF.

A remark on this clone: A read error may account for a junction end that differs from germline. V and J are TRBV4-1 and TRBJ1-6; D unresolved. This CDR3 comprises 13 residues. Germline CDR1 is MGHRA and CDR2 is YSYEKL. The DNA for the CDR3 is TGCACCAGCAGCCAAGATACCGAACTACCCCTCCACTTT. This codes for CTSSQDTELPLHF.

V usage is TRBV10-2 and J usage is TRBJ2-3, with 13 bases identical to TRBD2. Per germline, CDR1 WSHSY and CDR2 SAAADI. The V segment lost 6 bases and the J segment 1 base; nucleotides outside the gene matches: 13. CDR3 length: 19 residues. CDR3 in DNA: TGCGCCAGCAGCCGGACTAGCGGGGGCCCCCAGGGCCGCACAGATACGCAGTATTTT. Its protein product is CASSRTSGGPQGRTDTQYF.

The genes are TRBV7-9 and TRBJ2-3, with TRBD1 matching 8 bases. The V gene's germline CDR1 is SEHNR and CDR2 FQNEAQ (reference sequence). This CDR3 comprises 15 residues. J was trimmed by 0 bases and V by 5 bases; bases with no gene match: 4. The CDR3 loop reads CASSPRTGSTDTQYF. Written as DNA, the CDR3 is TGTGCCAGCAGCCCGCGGACAGGGAGCACAGATACGCAGTATTTT.

CDR3 loop: CASSFPGTSGGYSYNEQFF. DNA for the CDR3: TGTGCCAGCAGCTTTCCCGGGACTAGCGGGGGGTACTCCTACAATGAGCAGTTCTTC. The chain uses TRBV11-2 and TRBJ2-1, with 15 bases lining up with TRBD2. The CDR3 totals 19 residues. V lost 3 bases to trimming and J lost 0 bases; unmatched junction nucleotides: 6. Germline V gene lookup returns CDR1 SGHAT and CDR2 FQNNGV.

V usage is TRBV10-3 and J usage is TRBJ1-2; D possibly corresponds to TRBD1 (5 bases). The CDR3 length is 12 residues. In germline, CDR1 is ENHRY, CDR2 SYGVKD. V dropped 3 bases and J dropped 7 bases, with 9 bases sitting between them. The CDR3 is CAISDRAGGYTF. CDR3 DNA sequence: TGTGCCATCAGTGACAGGGCTGGTGGCTACACCTTC.

The chain combines TRBV19 with TRBJ1-1; 8 bases agree with TRBD1. Germline CDR1 and CDR2: LNHDA and SQIVND (reference sequence). V was pared by 10 bases and J by 1 base, with 8 bases of the junction left unmatched. The CDR3 spans 14 residues. The CDR3 DNA reads as TGTGCCACCTTCAGGGGGCCTGGGAACACTGAAGCTTTCTTT. This gives the protein CATFRGPGNTEAFF.

The J gene is TRBJ2-2, the V gene TRBV6-6; 8 bases agree with TRBD1. With V trimmed by 2 bases and J by 10 bases, 6 bases remained unmatched. Germline V gene lookup returns CDR1 MNHNY and CDR2 SVGAGI (reference sequence). This CDR3 contains 14 residues. CDR3 loop: CASSYPGTGEELFF. The CDR3 DNA sequence: TGTGCCAGCAGTTACCCTGGGACAGGCGAGGAGCTGTTTTTT.

The rearrangement joins TRBV28 to TRBJ1-4; D is undetermined. Trimming took 4 bases from V and 4 from J, leaving 7 bases between them. Per the germline V gene, CDR1 is MDHEN and CDR2 is SYDVKM. CDR3 length: 13 amino acids. The CDR3 loop reads CASSSGFNEKLFF. CDR3 DNA: TGTGCCAGCAGTTCAGGCTTTAATGAAAAACTGTTTTTT.

This sequence joins TRBV5-6 and TRBJ1-2; the D gene is possibly TRBD1 (6 bases). The CDR3 is 14 residues long. Deletions cut 0 bases from V and 4 bases from J, with 10 bases between. Germline V lookup: CDR1 SGHDT, CDR2 YYEEEE. CDR3: CASSLAGAAYGYTF. In nucleotides, the CDR3 is TGTGCCAGCAGCTTGGCAGGGGCAGCCTATGGCTACACCTTC.

The rearrangement links TRBV5-4 to TRBJ1-1, with D uncertain. CDR3 size: 15 residues. Germline V lookup: CDR1 SGHNT, CDR2 YYREEE (reference sequence). The V and J ends lost 5 bases and 1 base respectively, with 15 bases between them. The CDR3 sequence is CASRTYGRRNTEAFF. The DNA for the CDR3 is TGTGCCAGCAGGACGTACGGACGGAGGAACACTGAAGCTTTCTTT.

This clone was recorded only once. The chain couples TRBV4-1 to TRBJ2-1, with a tentative D call TRBD1 (6 bases). The V and J ends lost 2 bases and 1 base respectively, with 12 bases between them. The CDR3 covers 16 residues. CDR1 MGHRA and CDR2 YSYEKL come from the germline V gene. The CDR3 DNA reads TGCGCCAGCAGCCAACGGCAGGGGACATCCTACAATGAGCAGTTCTTC. Its translation: CASSQRQGTSYNEQFF.

This clone was counted a few times. The V and J genes are TRBV7-8 and TRBJ1-6; unclear D gene. The CDR3 runs 11 residues. With 2 bases removed from V and 7 bases from J, the gap between germline ends came to 0 bases. Germline V gene sequence: CDR1 SGHVS, CDR2 FQNEAQ. In DNA form, the CDR3 reads TGTGCCAGCAGCTTAAATTCACCCCTCCACTTT. It codes for CASSLNSPLHF.

This sequence joins TRBV7-9 and TRBJ2-7; perhaps TRBD2 as D (5 bases). Trimming pared 4 bases from V and 2 bases from J, leaving 18 bases between. This CDR3 is 16 amino acids long. CDR1 and CDR2 from the germline V gene are SEHNR and FQNEAQ (reference sequence). The CDR3 region has the DNA TGTGCCAGCAGCTACTCCCTCGGACTGTTCCCCTACGAGCAGTACTTC. Its translation is CASSYSLGLFPYEQYF.

This clone was observed a single time. The CDR3 DNA is TGTGCCAGCTCACCAGCCTCATACTCTGGGGCCAACGTCCTGACTTTC. Translating gives CASSPASYSGANVLTF. The chain is built from TRBV18 and TRBJ2-6, with D unresolved. The germline V gene encodes CDR1 KGHSH and CDR2 LQKENI. The CDR3 covers 16 residues. Trimming pared 2 bases from V and 0 bases from J, leaving 8 bases between.

This clone was detected a few times. The chain is built from TRBV4-1 and TRBJ2-1; 12 nucleotides agree with TRBD2. With 0 bases clipped from V and 9 bases from J, the junction kept 6 bases outside the gene matches. The CDR3 runs to 16 residues. Germline V gives CDR1 MGHRA, CDR2 YSYEKL. The CDR3 coding sequence is TGCGCCAGCAGCCAAGATGTTGCTAGCGGGGGGGGTGAGCAGTTCTTC. Translation gives CASSQDVASGGGEQFF.

This chain connects TRBV7-9 to TRBJ2-2, with D hard to call. CDR1 and CDR2 from the germline V gene are SEHNR and FQNEAQ (reference sequence). This CDR3 has 17 residues. V lost 6 bases, J lost 0 bases, and 17 bases lay in between. The DNA of the CDR3 is TGTGCCAGCAGTTCGGTCGTACAATACCCGAACACCGGGGAGCTGTTTTTT. Its translation: CASSSVVQYPNTGELFF.

The rearrangement uses TRBV6-1 and TRBJ2-7; no firm D call. Germline lookup yields CDR1 MNHNS and CDR2 SASEGT. Trimming stripped 8 bases from V and 3 bases from J, with 14 bases between. CDR3 length equals 13 residues. The chain's CDR3 is CASEPDTFYEQYV. DNA of the CDR3: TGTGCCAGCGAGCCAGACACCTTCTACGAGCAGTACGTC.

The table lists this clone with a count of one. This chain links TRBV5-6 with TRBJ1-4; 7 positions match TRBD1. The CDR3 is 14 amino acids. Trimming at V came to 5 bases and at J to 3 bases, leaving 4 bases not matched to a gene. Germline CDR1 SGHDT, CDR2 YYEEEE. Written as DNA, the CDR3 is TGTGCCAGCAGAAGGGGGCCGTCTAATGAAAAACTGTTTTTT. Encoded protein: CASRRGPSNEKLFF.

The chain recombines TRBV4-1 with TRBJ1-3; the D gene is possibly TRBD1 (6 bases). Trimming removed 0 bases from V and 2 bases from J, with 11 bases in between. Germline V gene data show CDR1 as MGHRA and CDR2 as YSYEKL. The CDR3 contains 16 residues. The CDR3: CASSQDPGAAGNTIYF. The CDR3 nucleotides read TGCGCCAGCAGCCAAGATCCGGGGGCAGCTGGAAACACCATATATTTT.

The V gene is TRBV6-6, the J gene TRBJ2-7; the match to TRBD1 covers 7 bases. V trimming: 4 bases; J trimming: 6 bases; junction bases outside the gene matches: 3. CDR1 is MNHNY and CDR2 is SVGAGI in the germline V gene (reference sequence). The CDR3 has 12 amino acids. The CDR3 nucleotides are TGTGCCAGCAGTTTACAGGGGATCGAGCAGTACGTC. This encodes CASSLQGIEQYV.